This entry lists 22 T cell receptor beta chains sequenced from one sample in a study of blood T cells in healthy people across ages. It was with a sample-barcoded 5' primer and a J-beta primer mix that a second PCR of about 6 to 12 cycles was run. TCRdb analysed the 5' RACE reads with MiXCR anew, one entry per CDR3 protein. Among around 1.5 million distinct CDR3 sequences listed, about 43% were seen once. The sample was blood. Every receptor here comes from a young woman in good health.

This clonotype was observed a handful of times. Here the CDR3 DNA reads TGTGCCACGGACGGGAGGATTGGTGGCTACACCTTC. It codes for CATDGRIGGYTF. The chain combines TRBV12-3 or TRBV12-4 with TRBJ1-2; D gene unclear. V was cut by 10 bases and J by 7 bases, with 16 bases left in between. The CDR3 sequence is 12 residues long.

CDR3 loop: CASSHGNNLYNEQYF. In DNA, the CDR3 is TGTGCCAGCAGTCATGGTAATAATCTATACAATGAGCAGTACTTC. The J gene is TRBJ2-1, the V gene TRBV3-1; D unclear. With the DNA end fitting TRBJ2-7 better, the J assignment may be wrong. Germline V gene sequence: CDR1 LGHDT, CDR2 YNNKEL (reference sequence). The length of the CDR3 is 15 residues.

The chain carries TRBV27 and TRBJ2-7; 7 nucleotides match TRBD2. The germline V gene encodes CDR1 MNHEY and CDR2 SMNVEV (reference sequence). The V gene end was trimmed by 10 bases and the J gene end by 0 bases; junction bases not matched to a gene: 12. This CDR3 is built from 15 residues. The chain's CDR3 is CATPFGLADSYEQYF. CDR3 bases: TGTGCCACCCCGTTTGGTCTAGCGGACTCCTACGAGCAGTACTTC.

The rearrangement joins TRBV9 to TRBJ2-7; D not resolved. CDR1 is SGDLS, CDR2 YYNGEE, per germline. This CDR3 comprises 15 residues. Trimming took off 0 bases at V and 1 base at J, with 11 bases between the two ends. This CDR3 is CASSVGASQSYEQYF. CDR3 DNA: TGTGCCAGCAGCGTAGGAGCGAGTCAATCCTACGAGCAGTACTTC.

This clonotype turned up a few times. At one end the junction does not follow the germline gene, possibly because of a read error. The chain couples TRBV18 to TRBJ2-5, with D uncertain. Per germline, CDR1 KGHSH and CDR2 LQKENI. The CDR3 contains 15 residues. CDR3 amino acids: CASSPPEGPEETQYF. Written as DNA, the CDR3 is TGTGCCAGTTCACCACCGGAAGGGCCCGAAGAGACCCAGTACTTC.

This clonotype has only a few counts. The chain has TRBV6-6 and TRBJ1-5, with 9 bases lining up with TRBD1. CDR3 length equals 16 residues. J lost 1 base, V lost 5 bases, and 6 bases had no gene match. The germline V gene has CDR1 MNHNY and CDR2 SVGAGI (reference sequence). CDR3 in DNA: TGTGCCAGCAGTACACAGGACAGGGGAAGCAATCAGCCCCAGCATTTT. It encodes CASSTQDRGSNQPQHF.

Regarding this clonotype: A much larger clone lies a single base off, so this may be a read error. J is TRBJ1-2 and V is TRBV10-3; D may be TRBD1 (5 bases). Germline V gene lookup returns CDR1 ENHRY and CDR2 SYGVKD. V was shortened by 5 bases and J by 9 bases, with 22 bases between the two germline ends. CDR3 length: 15 amino acids. The DNA for the CDR3 is TGTGCCATCAGTTTTGATTCCGGGACGCTTTATAGCTACACCTTC. This gives the protein CAISFDSGTLYSYTF.

The chain uses TRBV4-1 and TRBJ1-2; 7 bases align to TRBD1. Germline V gene lookup returns CDR1 MGHRA and CDR2 YSYEKL. V shed 1 base, J shed 3 bases, and the junction held 8 bases outside the gene matches. This CDR3 contains 16 residues. The CDR3 loop reads CASSQALNRGDYGYTF. The CDR3 region has the DNA TGCGCCAGCAGCCAAGCGCTTAACAGGGGTGACTATGGCTACACCTTC.

The chain is built from TRBV9 and TRBJ2-3, with 10 bases aligning to TRBD2. Germline CDR1 and CDR2: SGDLS and YYNGEE. With V trimmed by 6 bases and J by 4 bases, 11 bases remained unmatched. The CDR3 has 16 residues. CDR3 in DNA: TGTGCCAGCACCCCCGGTGGACTAGCGGTGGCAGATACGCAGTATTTT. It specifies CASTPGGLAVADTQYF.

The J gene is TRBJ1-2, the V gene TRBV20-1; 10 bases match TRBD1. Germline loops: CDR1 DFQATT, CDR2 SNEGSKA (reference sequence). With V trimmed by 8 bases and J by 3 bases, 6 bases remained unmatched. This CDR3 region has 13 residues. The CDR3 reads CSTAGQGYYGYTF. The DNA of the CDR3 is TGCAGTACTGCGGGACAGGGGTACTATGGCTACACCTTC.

This clonotype was recorded once. The chain joins TRBV20-1 to TRBJ2-7; D call uncertain. V was shortened by 0 bases and J by 1 base, with 13 bases between the two germline ends. This CDR3 comprises 15 residues. The germline gives CDR1 DFQATT, CDR2 SNEGSKA (reference sequence). The CDR3 loop is CSARDFSPGSYEQYF. CDR3 in DNA: TGCAGTGCTAGAGATTTTTCCCCGGGTTCCTACGAGCAGTACTTC.

This clonotype showed up just a few times. V is TRBV5-1 and J is TRBJ2-5, with D perhaps matching TRBD1 (6 bases). The CDR3 loop spans 17 amino acids. Trimming removed 3 bases from V and 1 base from J, with 19 bases in between. Germline V gene lookup returns CDR1 SGHRS and CDR2 YFSETQ. In DNA, the CDR3 is TGCGCCAGCAGCTCACCCCCAGGGGATTTACTCCAAGAGACCCAGTACTTC. This encodes CASSSPPGDLLQETQYF.

This clonotype was detected only a few times. V and J are TRBV20-1 and TRBJ2-1; 13 bases are a match to TRBD2. The germline V gene encodes CDR1 DFQATT and CDR2 SNEGSKA (reference sequence). V lost 0 bases to trimming and J lost 1 base; unmatched junction nucleotides: 12. This CDR3 region has 20 residues. CDR3 residues: CSARDSRTSGSSLSYNEQFF. The CDR3 DNA follows: TGCAGTGCTAGAGATAGCAGGACTAGCGGGAGTAGCTTATCCTACAATGAGCAGTTCTTC.

The rearrangement uses TRBV20-1 and TRBJ2-3; D is perhaps TRBD2 (5 bases). The CDR3 contains 13 residues. V was cut by 3 bases and J by 4 bases, with 11 bases left in between. Germline V lookup: CDR1 DFQATT, CDR2 SNEGSKA (reference sequence). The CDR3 reads CSASGVLADTQYF. The CDR3 bases are TGCAGTGCTAGCGGGGTCCTGGCAGATACGCAGTATTTT.

The rearrangement links TRBV5-1 to TRBJ2-3; 13 bases align to TRBD2. CDR3 length: 16 amino acids. J gave up 2 bases and V 4 bases, and 4 bases lay outside the gene matches. Germline assignment: CDR1 SGHRS and CDR2 YFSETQ. The CDR3 region has the DNA TGCGCCAGCAGCGAACTAGCGGGGGGGAACACAGATACGCAGTATTTT. Amino acids: CASSELAGGNTDTQYF.

This chain uses TRBV20-1 with TRBJ1-6; 7 positions agree with TRBD1. V dropped 3 bases and J dropped 9; count of bases not matched to a gene: 8. Looked up from germline, CDR1 is DFQATT and CDR2 is SNEGSKA (reference sequence). The CDR3 has 14 residues. CDR3 DNA sequence: TGCAGTGCTAGTTCGGGGCAGGGGGGTTCACCCCTCCACTTT. Translated, it gives CSASSGQGGSPLHF.

Only a few counts were recorded for this clonotype. The rearrangement links TRBV7-2 to TRBJ1-1; TRBD1 agrees at 9 bases. The germline V gene has CDR1 SGHTA and CDR2 FQGNSA. With V trimmed by 6 bases and J by 0 bases, 5 bases remained unmatched. This CDR3 region has 15 residues. CDR3 sequence reads: CASSSRTGVNTEAFF. The CDR3 coding sequence is TGTGCCAGCAGTTCCCGGACAGGGGTGAACACTGAAGCTTTCTTT.

This clonotype was observed a few times. V usage is TRBV20-1 and J usage is TRBJ2-1, with TRBD2 as a possible D gene (7 bases). Trimming shortened V by 1 base and J by 7 bases, and 17 bases separated the two germline ends. Germline assignment: CDR1 DFQATT and CDR2 SNEGSKA (reference sequence). The CDR3 consists of 15 residues. The CDR3 is CSARVAGANGNEQFF. DNA for the CDR3: TGCAGTGCTAGAGTTGCGGGGGCCAACGGTAATGAGCAGTTCTTC.

The chain links TRBV20-1 to TRBJ1-2; D is uncertain. Trimming took off 0 bases at V and 5 bases at J, with 7 bases between the two ends. The CDR3 consists of 12 residues. Per germline, CDR1 DFQATT and CDR2 SNEGSKA (reference sequence). The chain's CDR3 is CSARDSRYGYTF. The CDR3 DNA reads as TGCAGTGCTAGAGATTCGCGGTATGGCTACACCTTC.

This rearrangement joins TRBV12-3 or TRBV12-4 to TRBJ2-7; D possibly matches TRBD1 or TRBD2 (5 bases each). Deletions cut 4 bases from V and 3 bases from J, with 13 bases between. This CDR3 region has 14 residues. The CDR3 nucleotides are TGTGCCAGCAGTTACGGGGCACGGAACTACGAGCAGTACTTC. Encoded protein: CASSYGARNYEQYF.

This chain links TRBV4-1 with TRBJ1-1; the D is unclear. Looked up from germline, CDR1 is MGHRA and CDR2 is YSYEKL. V was shortened by 1 base and J by 1 base, with 7 bases between the two germline ends. The CDR3 spans 14 residues. The CDR3 protein is CASSQVKQNTEAFF. The DNA for the CDR3 is TGCGCCAGCAGCCAAGTGAAGCAGAACACTGAAGCTTTCTTT.

The chain links TRBV6-1 to TRBJ1-4; 10 bases are shared with TRBD1. The CDR3 totals 18 residues. The V gene end was trimmed by 4 bases and the J gene end by 0 bases; junction bases not matched to a gene: 8. Germline-derived CDR1 and CDR2 are MNHNS and SASEGT. The CDR3 protein is CASSAGQGIVATNEKLFF. In DNA form, the CDR3 reads TGTGCCAGCAGTGCGGGACAGGGGATAGTGGCAACTAATGAAAAACTGTTTTTT.